Each of the 5 T cell receptor beta chains below was sequenced from the same sample in a study of T cells in Graves' hyperthyroidism and ophthalmopathy. Amplification targeted TCR beta CDR3 regions from RNA transcripts. The HTBI primer set was used in a first-round RT-PCR of the TCR CDR3. Via MiXCR, TCRdb re-called the multiplex PCR reads, giving one row per CDR3 protein. There are approximately 400,000 distinct CDR3 sequences in the sample; 15% to 19% occur only once, and around 14% lies in the top ten. The material sequenced was blood. Every receptor here comes from a woman aged 18-29 years with Graves' hyperthyroidism.

In this sample, this clonotype turned up many times. The V call is TRBV7-2, the J call TRBJ1-1; D unresolved. Trimming took 3 bases from V and 2 from J, leaving 4 bases between them. Per the germline V gene, CDR1 is SGHTA and CDR2 is FQGNSA. This CDR3 has 12 residues. The CDR3 DNA follows: TGTGCCAGCAGCTTCTTAAACACTGAAGCTTTCTTT. It yields the protein CASSFLNTEAFF.

The genes are TRBV6-1 and TRBJ2-4; maybe TRBD1 (6 bases). Per the germline V gene, CDR1 is MNHNS and CDR2 is SASEGT. V lost 3 bases and J 0 bases, leaving 12 bases between the germline ends. The CDR3 contains 16 residues. The CDR3 sequence is CASSDRGQLAKNIQYF. CDR3 in DNA: TGTGCCAGCAGTGACCGTGGACAGCTAGCCAAAAACATTCAGTACTTC.

This clonotype was recorded many times. This sequence joins TRBV2 and TRBJ2-5; 12 bases agree with TRBD2. Looked up from germline, CDR1 is SNHLY and CDR2 is FYNNEI. There are 16 residues in the CDR3. V lost 4 bases to trimming and J lost 3 bases; unmatched junction nucleotides: 6. DNA of the CDR3: TGTGCCAGCAGTGGGACTAGCGGGGTGTCGGAAGAGACCCAGTACTTC. It specifies CASSGTSGVSEETQYF.

This clonotype was seen many times. The chain combines TRBV3-1 with TRBJ2-1; either TRBD1 or TRBD2 may supply D (5 bases each). Trimming stripped 3 bases from V and 4 bases from J, with 10 bases between. The CDR3 consists of 14 residues. Germline CDR1 reads LGHDT; CDR2 reads YNNKEL (reference sequence). The DNA for the CDR3 is TGTGCCAGCAGCCAGGGACGGTTATACAATGAGCAGTTCTTC. It translates to CASSQGRLYNEQFF.

A single count supports this clonotype. This sequence may be a read error, since a much larger clone differs from it by one base. The gene calls are TRBV20-1 and TRBJ1-5, with D possibly TRBD1 on 5 matching bases. CDR3 size: 14 residues. CDR1 and CDR2 (germline): DFQATT, SNEGSKA (reference sequence). The CDR3 nucleotides read TGCAGTGCTAGAGATGGGGCTCGTAATCTGCCCCAGCATTTT. It yields the protein CSARDGARNLPQHF.